The 30 T cell receptor beta chains below come from one sample, sequenced in a study of Ad26.COV2.S vaccination and SARS-CoV-2 variants. Sequencing used immunoSEQ multiplex PCR; TCRdb keeps in-frame clones, though not all of them. The data contain 350,000 to 450,000 clones, about 92% of them seen just once; the ten biggest clones take up 3.9%. The material sequenced was peripheral blood, taken after recovery from COVID-19. The receptors were sampled from a human donor who had recovered from COVID-19.

This clone was observed once. The rearrangement uses TRBV20-1 and TRBJ2-1; no definite D call. Germline CDR1 is DFQATT and CDR2 is SNEGSKA (reference sequence). The CDR3 length is 11 residues. The V end was cut by 3 bases, the J end by 8 bases, with 8 bases between. The CDR3 DNA reads as TGCAGTGCTAGTGTGGGTTATGAGCAGTTCTTC. Translation: CSASVGYEQFF.

This clone was detected a few times. The rearrangement uses TRBV5-6 and TRBJ2-2, with 7 bases matching TRBD1. Germline assignment: CDR1 SGHDT and CDR2 YYEEEE. The ends lost 2 bases at V and 7 bases at J; junction bases unmatched: 11. The CDR3 is 16 residues long. Written as DNA, the CDR3 is TGTGCCAGCAGCTTAAGACTGACAGGGATTAACGGGGAGCTGTTTTTT. This translates into CASSLRLTGINGELFF. The full variable domain, its missing parts supplied by reference TRBV5-6 and TRBJ2-2, is DAGVTQSPTHLIKTRGQQVTLRCSPKSGHDTVSWYQQALGQGPQFIFQYYEEEERQRGNFPDRFSGHQFPNYSSELNVNALLLGDSALYLCASSLRLTGINGELFFGEGSRLTVL.

This clone has just a few counts. The CDR3 region is CASSTLAGSSYEQYF. CDR3 bases: TGTGCCAGCAGTACCCTAGCGGGGTCGTCCTACGAGCAGTACTTC. This rearrangement joins TRBV6-5 to TRBJ2-7, with TRBD2 identical over 9 bases. Trimming removed 5 bases from V and 1 base from J; junction bases left unmatched: 6. The CDR3 contains 15 residues. CDR1 MNHEY and CDR2 SVGAGI come from the germline V gene.

In this sample, this clone turned up a few times. The chain is built from TRBV11-3 and TRBJ2-3; TRBD2 aligns across 8 bases. The germline V gene has CDR1 SGHNT and CDR2 YENEEA. The CDR3 contains 14 residues. V shed 3 bases and J 1 base; nucleotides not matched to a gene: 0. CDR3 region: CASSFSGGTDTQYF. The CDR3 DNA is TGTGCCAGCAGCTTTAGCGGGGGCACAGATACGCAGTATTTT.

The gene calls are TRBV27 and TRBJ1-1; 9 bases match TRBD1. Per the germline V gene, CDR1 is MNHEY and CDR2 is SMNVEV (reference sequence). V lost 5 bases and J lost 1; bases outside the gene matches: 17. The CDR3 contains 19 residues. This CDR3 is CASSLLGQGRWLKNTEAFF. CDR3 DNA sequence: TGTGCCAGCAGTCTCCTGGGACAGGGTAGGTGGCTTAAGAACACTGAAGCTTTCTTT.

The chain links TRBV2 to TRBJ2-7, with D perhaps matching TRBD1 (6 bases). The CDR3 spans 15 residues. Per the germline V gene, CDR1 is SNHLY and CDR2 is FYNNEI. The V and J ends lost 6 bases and 3 bases respectively, with 18 bases between them. In DNA form, the CDR3 reads TGTGCCAGCAGGCCACCGGGACAAGGATTCTACGAGCAGTACTTC. As protein: CASRPPGQGFYEQYF.

The J gene is TRBJ2-2, the V gene TRBV11-1; 7 bases map to TRBD2. Trimming removed 3 bases from V and 1 base from J; junction bases left unmatched: 2. Germline CDR1 is SGHAT and CDR2 is FQDESV (reference sequence). CDR3 length equals 15 residues. CDR3 sequence (DNA): TGTGCCAGCAGCTTGGGACTACAGAACACCGGGGAGCTGTTTTTT. It encodes CASSLGLQNTGELFF.

This clone was seen just once. The chain recombines TRBV11-3 with TRBJ2-1, with TRBD2 matching over 10 bases. CDR1 SGHNT and CDR2 YENEEA come from the germline V gene. There are 17 residues in the CDR3. Trimming at V came to 4 bases and at J to 8 bases, leaving 14 bases not matched to a gene. CDR3: CASSWIIFSGGLDEQFF. The CDR3 DNA reads TGTGCCAGCAGCTGGATCATATTTAGCGGGGGGCTTGATGAGCAGTTCTTC.

This chain uses TRBV6-5 with TRBJ1-6; 10 positions match TRBD1. The J segment lost 10 bases and the V segment lost 5 bases, leaving 8 bases of the junction unmatched. The CDR3 is 15 residues long. Germline V CDR1 and CDR2: MNHEY, SVGAGI. This CDR3 reads CASSNRDRGPSPLHF. The CDR3 DNA reads as TGTGCCAGCAGTAACCGGGACAGGGGCCCCTCACCCCTCCACTTT.

This clone was detected many times. This chain links TRBV29-1 with TRBJ2-7; 9 bases are shared with TRBD1. Germline CDR1 reads SQVTM; CDR2 reads ANQGSEA. The CDR3 length is 13 residues. The junction had 3 bases not matched to a gene; V was cut back by 1 base and J by 5 bases. DNA for the CDR3: TGCAGCGTTGAAGGGACAGGGGCCCACGAGCAGTACTTC. This translates into CSVEGTGAHEQYF.

The CDR3 bases are TGTGCCAGCAGCCAACAGGACACCTACTACGAGCAGTACTTC. Its translation is CASSQQDTYYEQYF. The chain couples TRBV14 to TRBJ2-7; a possible D gene is TRBD1 (5 bases). In germline, CDR1 is SGHDN, CDR2 FVKESK. Deletions cut 2 bases from V and 3 bases from J, with 11 bases between. This CDR3 has 14 amino acids. The full variable domain, rest sourced from reference TRBV14 and TRBJ2-7, is EAGVTQFPSHSVIEKGQTVTLRCDPISGHDNLYWYRRVMGKEIKFLLHFVKESKQDESGMPNNRFLAERTGGTYSTLKVQPAELEDSGVYFCASSQQDTYYEQYFGPGTRLTVT.

The chain carries TRBV3-1 (or the pseudogene TRBV3-2) and TRBJ1-2; D ambiguous. Germline V CDR1 and CDR2: LGHDT, YNNKEL (reference sequence). This CDR3 contains 11 residues. Trimming took off 4 bases at V and 7 bases at J, with 7 bases between the two ends. The CDR3 region has the DNA TGTGCCAGCAGCCTCTTTGGTGGCTACACCTTC. This encodes CASSLFGGYTF.

The genes are TRBV6-4 and TRBJ1-6; D not certain. CDR3 length: 14 residues. Germline V gives CDR1 MRHNA, CDR2 SNTAGT. The V gene lost 6 bases and the J gene lost 5 bases, with 11 bases spanning the gap. The CDR3 region is CASSPGPNNSPLHF. CDR3 nucleotides: TGTGCCAGCAGCCCGGGTCCCAATAATTCACCCCTCCACTTT.

The chain uses TRBV19 and TRBJ1-1; the D gene is possibly TRBD1 (6 bases). This CDR3 spans 13 amino acids. Trimming took off 6 bases at V and 4 bases at J, with 12 bases between the two ends. The V gene's germline CDR1 is LNHDA and CDR2 SQIVND (reference sequence). Written as DNA, the CDR3 is TGTGCCAGTAGATCAGGGGCGGGCACTGAAGCTTTCTTT. This sequence encodes CASRSGAGTEAFF.

The chain employs TRBV7-8 and TRBJ1-4; the D gene is possibly TRBD1 (5 bases). The CDR3 totals 15 residues. Germline-derived CDR1 and CDR2 are SGHVS and FQNEAQ. Trimming cost V 3 bases and J 3 bases, with 11 bases left between them. The CDR3 bases are TGTGCCAGCAGCTTTACTGCAGGGTCTAATGAAAAACTGTTTTTT. Translation gives CASSFTAGSNEKLFF.

This chain links TRBV11-2 with TRBJ1-1, with a possible D match to TRBD1 (5 bases). Germline V gene data show CDR1 as SGHAT and CDR2 as FQNNGV. Trimming took off 1 base at V and 3 bases at J, with 9 bases between the two ends. The CDR3 is 14 amino acids. CDR3 sequence reads: CASSLGRGDTEAFF. The CDR3 nucleotides are TGTGCCAGCAGCTTAGGTAGGGGTGACACTGAAGCTTTCTTT.

The genes are TRBV5-1 and TRBJ1-4; 8 bases match TRBD1. The V gene end was trimmed by 0 bases and the J gene end by 6 bases; junction bases not matched to a gene: 4. Germline V lookup: CDR1 SGHRS, CDR2 YFSETQ. CDR3 length: 15 amino acids. The DNA of the CDR3 is TGCGCCAGCAGCTTGGGGCAGGGGGCGGATGAAAAACTGTTTTTT. Protein sequence: CASSLGQGADEKLFF.

V gene TRBV5-5 combines with J gene TRBJ2-3; 13 bases map to TRBD2. The V segment lost 0 bases and the J segment 3 bases; nucleotides outside the gene matches: 1. The CDR3 loop spans 16 amino acids. Germline loops: CDR1 SGHKS, CDR2 YYEKEE (reference sequence). The DNA for the CDR3 is TGTGCCAGCAGCTTGGCGGGACTAGCGGGGACAGATACGCAGTATTTT. Its translation is CASSLAGLAGTDTQYF.

V usage is TRBV9 and J usage is TRBJ1-3; 9 bases match TRBD1. The CDR3 covers 19 residues. The V gene's germline CDR1 is SGDLS and CDR2 YYNGEE. The V and J ends lost 4 bases and 1 base, in that order; junction bases with no gene match: 15. In nucleotides, the CDR3 is TGTGCCAGCAGCTCGGACGTCGGACAGGGGTTGAGATCTGGAAACACCATATATTTT. Translated, it gives CASSSDVGQGLRSGNTIYF.

V usage is TRBV6-5 and J usage is TRBJ1-1, with D perhaps matching TRBD1 (6 bases). Looked up from germline, CDR1 is MNHEY and CDR2 is SVGAGI. The CDR3 length is 13 residues. V was cut by 6 bases and J by 1 base, with 9 bases left in between. This CDR3 is CASSLDRNTEAFF. As DNA, the CDR3 is TGTGCCAGCAGCCTGGACAGGAACACTGAAGCTTTCTTT.

This chain joins TRBV5-6 and TRBJ2-7; D call uncertain. The germline V gene has CDR1 SGHDT and CDR2 YYEEEE. The CDR3 loop spans 11 amino acids. Trimming shortened V by 3 bases and J by 3 bases, and 4 bases separated the two germline ends. The CDR3, as DNA: TGTGCCAGCAGCTACTACTACGAGCAGTACTTC. Its protein product is CASSYYYEQYF.

CDR3 sequence reads: CASSLPSGVTDTQYF. The CDR3, as DNA: TGCGCCAGCAGCTTGCCCAGCGGGGTCACAGATACGCAGTATTTT. The chain recombines TRBV5-1 with TRBJ2-3; the match to TRBD2 covers 7 bases. Per germline, CDR1 SGHRS and CDR2 YFSETQ. The V and J ends lost 1 base and 2 bases, in that order; junction bases with no gene match: 4. This CDR3 spans 15 amino acids.

The V call is TRBV18, the J call TRBJ1-2; TRBD1 matches 10 bases. The CDR3 has 15 amino acids. Losses at the gene ends were 3 bases for V and 6 bases for J; bases not matched to a gene: 7. Germline V gene data show CDR1 as KGHSH and CDR2 as LQKENI. The CDR3 protein is CASSPSSGTGDGYTF. The CDR3, as DNA: TGTGCCAGCTCACCTTCGTCCGGGACAGGGGATGGCTACACCTTC.

This chain connects TRBV3-1 (or the pseudogene TRBV3-2) to TRBJ2-7; D gene unclear. Trimming took 1 base from V and 1 from J, leaving 8 bases between them. CDR3 size: 14 residues. Per germline, CDR1 LGHDT and CDR2 YNNKEL (reference sequence). The CDR3 bases are TGTGCCAGCAGCCAAGGGGTCGTTTCCTACGAGCAGTACTTC. Protein product: CASSQGVVSYEQYF.

The gene calls are TRBV12-3 or TRBV12-4 and TRBJ1-1, with D tentatively TRBD1 (6 bases). V lost 7 bases and J lost 5, with 11 bases in between. The CDR3 is 12 amino acids. CDR3 protein: CASTIRGTEAFF. The CDR3 nucleotides read TGTGCCAGCACTATCAGGGGTACTGAAGCTTTCTTT.

The J gene is TRBJ2-5, the V gene TRBV7-6; TRBD1 matches 7 bases. The V gene end was trimmed by 4 bases and the J gene end by 5 bases; junction bases not matched to a gene: 4. Germline-derived CDR1 and CDR2 are SGHVS and FNYEAQ. CDR3 length equals 13 residues. The CDR3 DNA follows: TGTGCCAGCAGCTCACAGGGGTTGGAGACCCAGTACTTC. This codes for CASSSQGLETQYF. Variable domain in full (rest from reference TRBV7-6 and TRBJ2-5): GAGVSQSPRYKVTKRGQDVALRCDPISGHVSLYWYRQALGQGPEFLTYFNYEAQQDKSGLPNDRFSAERPEGSISTLTIQRTEQRDSAMYRCASSSQGLETQYFGPGTRLLVL.

This clone turned up a few times. The V and J genes are TRBV5-4 and TRBJ1-2; no clear D gene. The CDR3 runs to 14 residues. The V gene's germline CDR1 is SGHNT and CDR2 YYREEE (reference sequence). V lost 3 bases, J lost 8 bases, and 17 bases lay in between. The CDR3 loop reads CASSYETSPGGYTF. CDR3 in DNA: TGTGCCAGCAGCTACGAAACCTCCCCGGGCGGCTACACCTTC.

This clone was detected only once. This rearrangement joins TRBV7-8 to TRBJ1-3; D gene unclear. The CDR3 spans 13 residues. Trimming took 5 bases from V and 0 from J, leaving 5 bases between them. Per the germline V gene, CDR1 is SGHVS and CDR2 is FQNEAQ. Here the CDR3 DNA reads TGTGCCAGCAGCGCGTTCTCTGGAAACACCATATATTTT. The encoded protein is CASSAFSGNTIYF.

The chain carries TRBV12-5 and TRBJ1-1; D is undetermined. From germline, CDR1 is LGHNT and CDR2 FRNRAP. Trimming cost V 2 bases and J 4 bases, with 14 bases left between them. The CDR3 spans 15 residues. The CDR3 region is CASGLPPPLGTEAFF. The DNA of the CDR3 is TGTGCTAGTGGTTTGCCCCCACCGCTAGGCACTGAAGCTTTCTTT.

A few counts support this clone. The chain has TRBV5-1 and TRBJ1-4; no clear D. Germline CDR1 is SGHRS and CDR2 is YFSETQ. The CDR3 length is 16 residues. Trimming stripped 2 bases from V and 1 base from J, with 12 bases between. CDR3 sequence reads: CASSLMPRQTNEKLFF. CDR3 nucleotide sequence: TGCGCCAGCAGCTTAATGCCCCGGCAAACTAATGAAAAACTGTTTTTT.